This T cell receptor (beta chain) was found in a study of Ad26.COV2.S vaccination and SARS-CoV-2 variants. The protocol was immunoSEQ multiplex PCR, while the TCRdb copy is restricted to in-frame clones and leaves out a portion. The sample has some 290,000 clones; around four fifths are singletons. The germline V gene encodes CDR1 LNHDA and CDR2 SQIVND (reference sequence). V was pared by 2 bases and J by 7 bases, with 15 bases between. The CDR3 spans 14 residues. General study points: While placebo recipients had lower spike-specific TCR breadth, vaccine recipients had more. Across vaccine and placebo recipients, the breadth of non-spike TCRs was similar. Following vaccination, spike-specific CD8+ and CD4+ T cell responses reportedly exhibited substantial breadth.

Comments on this clone: Its target is not known.

This sample's treatment: roughly 19 received Ad26.COV2.S at low or high dose, single or two shots; about 5 received placebo; per-sample allocation not given. Samples were taken on day 63 after the first vaccine or placebo injection. The sequencing here drew on peripheral blood, taken in a trial of Ad26.COV2.S vaccine versus placebo. The receptor was isolated from a person aged 18 to 65 who received the Ad26.COV2.S COVID-19 vaccine or a placebo. V is TRBV19 and J is TRBJ2-7, with D possibly being TRBD1 (6 bases). DNA of the CDR3: TGTGCCAGTAGTATATATTTGGGACAAATGGAGCAGTACTTC. Amino acids: CASSIYLGQMEQYF. Looking up the rest from reference TRBV19 and TRBJ2-7 gives the full variable domain: DGGITQSPKYLFRKEGQNVTLSCEQNLNHDAMYWYRQDPGQGLRLIYYSQIVNDFQKGDIAEGYSVSREKKESFPLTVTSAQKNPTAFYLCASSIYLGQMEQYFGPGTRLTVT.